One TCR beta chain is described in this entry. The sample is drawn from a study of blood T cell repertoires in COVID-19. Whole-study context: Spain, Italy and the United States supplied samples that represented acute and convalescent COVID-19. T cells, B-cell-depleted T cells, or PBMCs provided the cDNA or gDNA that served as material.

In the original processing: Nucleated cell counts were estimated from reference gene primer amplification. Profiling relied on immunoSEQ multiplex PCR, and the TCRdb table lists in-frame clones only, not all of them. V, J and clone size are those of that table, while D and trimming were read from the DNA. The repertoire holds around 100,000 clones, with roughly 84% as singletons. Sequencing was done on a sample of peripheral blood. The TCR was taken from a human donor in a cohort sampled during active COVID-19.

CDR3 amino acids: CATSIDRGLTDTQYF. The CDR3 region has the DNA TGTGCCACCAGCATAGACAGGGGGCTAACTGATACGCAGTATTTT. The chain carries TRBV15 and TRBJ2-3; 10 nucleotides align to TRBD1. V lost 4 bases and J lost 6; bases outside the gene matches: 7. The V gene's germline CDR1 is LNHNV and CDR2 YYDKDF (reference sequence). The CDR3 consists of 15 residues.